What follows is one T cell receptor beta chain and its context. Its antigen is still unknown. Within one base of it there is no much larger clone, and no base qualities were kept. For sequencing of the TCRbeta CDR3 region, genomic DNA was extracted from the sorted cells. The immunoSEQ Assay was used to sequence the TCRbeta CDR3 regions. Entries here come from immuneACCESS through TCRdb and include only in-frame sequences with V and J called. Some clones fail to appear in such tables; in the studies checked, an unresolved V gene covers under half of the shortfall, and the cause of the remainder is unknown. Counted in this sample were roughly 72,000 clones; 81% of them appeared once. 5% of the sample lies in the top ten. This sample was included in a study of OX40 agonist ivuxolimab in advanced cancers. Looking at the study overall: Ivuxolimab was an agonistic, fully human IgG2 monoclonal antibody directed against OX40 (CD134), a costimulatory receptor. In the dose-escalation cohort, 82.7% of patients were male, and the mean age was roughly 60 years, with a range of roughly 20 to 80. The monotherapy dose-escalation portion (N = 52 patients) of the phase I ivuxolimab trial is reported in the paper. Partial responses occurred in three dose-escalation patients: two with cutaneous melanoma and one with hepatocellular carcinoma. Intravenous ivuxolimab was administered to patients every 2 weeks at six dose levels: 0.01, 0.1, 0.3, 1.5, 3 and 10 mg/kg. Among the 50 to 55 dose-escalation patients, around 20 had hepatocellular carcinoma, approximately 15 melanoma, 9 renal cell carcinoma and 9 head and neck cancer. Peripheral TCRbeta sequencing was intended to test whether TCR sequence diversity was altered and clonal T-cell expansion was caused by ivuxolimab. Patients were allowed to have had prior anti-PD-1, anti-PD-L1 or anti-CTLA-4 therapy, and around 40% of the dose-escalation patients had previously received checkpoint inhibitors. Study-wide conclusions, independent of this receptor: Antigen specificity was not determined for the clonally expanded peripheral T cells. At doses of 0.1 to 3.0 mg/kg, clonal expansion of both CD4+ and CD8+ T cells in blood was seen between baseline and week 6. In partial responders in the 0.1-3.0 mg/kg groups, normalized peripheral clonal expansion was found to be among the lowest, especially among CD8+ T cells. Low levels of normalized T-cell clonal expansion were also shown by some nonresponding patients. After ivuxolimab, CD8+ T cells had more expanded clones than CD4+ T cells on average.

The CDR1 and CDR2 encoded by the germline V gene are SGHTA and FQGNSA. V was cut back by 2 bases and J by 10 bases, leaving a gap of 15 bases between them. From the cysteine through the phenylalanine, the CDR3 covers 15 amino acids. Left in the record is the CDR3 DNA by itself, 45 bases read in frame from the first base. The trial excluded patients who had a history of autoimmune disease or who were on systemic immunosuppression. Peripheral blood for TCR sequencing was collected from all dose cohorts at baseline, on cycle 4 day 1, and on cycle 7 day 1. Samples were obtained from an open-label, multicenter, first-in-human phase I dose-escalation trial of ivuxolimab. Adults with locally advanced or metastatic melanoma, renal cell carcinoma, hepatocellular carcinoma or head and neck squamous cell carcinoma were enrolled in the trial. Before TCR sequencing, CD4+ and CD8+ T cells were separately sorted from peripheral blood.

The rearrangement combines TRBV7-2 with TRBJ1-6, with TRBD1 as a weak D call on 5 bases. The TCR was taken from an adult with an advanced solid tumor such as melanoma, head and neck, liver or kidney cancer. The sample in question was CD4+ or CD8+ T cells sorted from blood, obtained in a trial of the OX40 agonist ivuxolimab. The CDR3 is CASSLTGGVYSPLHF. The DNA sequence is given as TGTGCCAGCAGCTTAACTGGGGGAGTTTACTCACCCCTCCACTTT.